Presented here are 9 T cell receptor beta chains from one specimen sequenced in a study of shared clonotypes between healthy human individuals. Produced via immunoSEQ multiplex PCR; TCRdb's table is partial and in-frame only. This table holds just over 2,000,000 clones, roughly 94% found once. The sample comprised naive CD4+ T cells sorted from blood. The subset is: CD45RA+ positively selected. These receptors were collected from a man between 18 and 35 years old in good health.

Of note for this clone: This may come from a read error, since a much larger clone is one base off. The same CDR3 arises from other DNA sequences in this sample as well. V and J are TRBV7-2 and TRBJ2-7; 7 positions match TRBD2. The V and J ends lost 2 bases and 0 bases, in that order; junction bases with no gene match: 1. CDR3 length equals 14 residues. The germline V gene has CDR1 SGHTA and CDR2 FQGNSA. The CDR3, as DNA: TGTGCCAGCAGCTTAAGCGGGAACTCCTACGAGCAGTACTTC. Translation: CASSLSGNSYEQYF.

V gene TRBV19 combines with J gene TRBJ2-3, with D possibly TRBD2 on 5 matching bases. V lost 5 bases and J 1 base, leaving 13 bases between the germline ends. In germline, CDR1 is LNHDA, CDR2 SQIVND (reference sequence). The CDR3 runs 15 residues. DNA for the CDR3: TGTGCCAGTAGTCCCCGGGGAGTAGGCACAGATACGCAGTATTTT. Protein product: CASSPRGVGTDTQYF. The variable domain in full, completed from reference TRBV19 and TRBJ2-3, reads DGGITQSPKYLFRKEGQNVTLSCEQNLNHDAMYWYRQDPGQGLRLIYYSQIVNDFQKGDIAEGYSVSREKKESFPLTVTSAQKNPTAFYLCASSPRGVGTDTQYFGPGTRLTVL.

The V call is TRBV11-2, the J call TRBJ2-7; TRBD1 is a possible D gene (7 bases). The CDR3 has 15 residues. CDR1 SGHAT and CDR2 FQNNGV come from the germline V gene. V lost 5 bases, J lost 2 bases, and 16 bases lay in between. CDR3 in amino acids: CASSQEGATPYEQYF. DNA for the CDR3: TGTGCCAGCAGCCAGGAGGGGGCTACGCCCTACGAGCAGTACTTC.

J is TRBJ1-3 and V is TRBV10-3; possibly TRBD1 for D (5 bases). This CDR3 is 14 amino acids long. Deletions cut 5 bases from V and 3 bases from J, with 11 bases between. Germline-derived CDR1 and CDR2 are ENHRY and SYGVKD. CDR3 in DNA: TGTGCCATCAGTTGGGGCGAAAGTGGAAACACCATATATTTT. As protein: CAISWGESGNTIYF.

The genes are TRBV7-9 and TRBJ2-7; 7 bases align to TRBD1. The CDR3 consists of 14 residues. Germline-derived CDR1 and CDR2 are SEHNR and FQNEAQ (reference sequence). With V trimmed by 6 bases and J by 0 bases, 5 bases remained unmatched. CDR3: CASSTGVGSYEQYF. CDR3 nucleotides: TGTGCCAGCAGTACAGGGGTGGGCTCCTACGAGCAGTACTTC. The full variable domain, with the rest looked up from reference TRBV7-9 and TRBJ2-7, is DTGVSQNPRHKITKRGQNVTFRCDPISEHNRLYWYRQTLGQGPEFLTYFQNEAQLEKSRLLSDRFSAERPKGSFSTLEIQRTEQGDSAMYLCASSTGVGSYEQYFGPGTRLTVT.

CDR3 region: CSVGWGSGANVLTF. The CDR3 nucleotides read TGCAGCGTTGGGTGGGGATCTGGGGCCAACGTCCTGACTTTC. The V gene is TRBV29-1, the J gene TRBJ2-6; D call uncertain. The germline V gene encodes CDR1 SQVTM and CDR2 ANQGSEA. This CDR3 has 14 amino acids. Trimming cost V 4 bases and J 1 base, with 8 bases left between them.

The chain has TRBV30 and TRBJ1-5; D call uncertain. Trimming cost V 3 bases and J 4 bases, with 7 bases left between them. Germline lookup yields CDR1 GTSNPN and CDR2 SVGIG (reference sequence). This CDR3 is 12 amino acids long. CDR3 amino acids: CAWRQNNQPQHF. The DNA of the CDR3 is TGTGCCTGGAGGCAGAATAATCAGCCCCAGCATTTT.

The V and J genes are TRBV29-1 and TRBJ2-5; D is possibly TRBD1 (5 bases). V was clipped by 7 bases and J by 2 bases, with 17 bases between them. CDR1 and CDR2 from the germline V gene are SQVTM and ANQGSEA. The CDR3 runs 14 residues. CDR3 sequence: CSAQKGAFQETQYF. CDR3 in DNA: TGCAGCGCCCAAAAAGGGGCGTTTCAAGAGACCCAGTACTTC.

V and J are TRBV4-3 and TRBJ1-3; maybe TRBD1 (6 bases). Trimming cost V 3 bases and J 1 base, with 10 bases left between them. The germline CDR1 and CDR2 sequences are LGHNA and YSLEER. The CDR3 runs to 15 residues. The CDR3 DNA reads as TGCGCCAGCAGCCACGGGACACTTTCTGGAAACACCATATATTTT. It codes for CASSHGTLSGNTIYF.